This TCR beta chain was identified during a study of control samples from healthy donors and cancer patients. With 1 base clipped from V and 14 bases from J, the junction kept 8 bases outside the gene matches. In germline, CDR1 is SQVTM, CDR2 ANQGSEA. CDR3 length: 13 amino acids. Profiled with immunoSEQ multiplex PCR; TCRdb holds only in-frame clones, not every one. The sample holds 390,000 or so clones, roughly 90% seen once. Sequenced: PBMCs. V gene TRBV29-1 combines with J gene TRBJ2-1; 10 bases match TRBD2. This sequence was found in a middle-aged man with head and neck cancer. CDR3 amino acids: CSVEGTSGADEFF. The CDR3 region has the DNA TGCAGCGTTGAAGGGACTAGCGGAGCCGACGAGTTCTTC.